This T cell receptor (beta chain) is from a study of CD8+ T cells in alopecia areata. Across the study: The study gave treated patients oral tofacitinib at 5 to 10 mg twice daily. It was 6 to 18 months of tofacitinib, and then there were 6 months off drug.

Extracted RNA was reverse transcribed into cDNA, the sequencing template. Sequencing was performed with immunoSEQ multiplex PCR; in TCRdb, only in-frame clones are kept and a portion is missing. The sample records under 15,000 clones, around three fifths being singletons. Germline CDR1 and CDR2: SEHNR and FQNEAQ (reference sequence). This CDR3 comprises 14 residues. V gave up 3 bases and J gave up 4 bases, with 11 bases separating them. By frequency in the sample, this clone is medium-sized (0.01 to 0.1%). Its target is not known. Peripheral blood and lesional scalp punch biopsies came from alopecia areata patients. Findings of the study overall: Normal-skin resident alphabeta T cells also appear among scalp sample sequences. Lesional scalp exceeded normal scalp in clonality, especially in alopecia totalis/universalis.

The receptor comes from a human donor with alopecia areata. Sequenced material: skin. This chain uses TRBV7-9 with TRBJ2-3; possibly TRBD2 for D (5 bases). The CDR3 region is CASSLALASDTQYF. The CDR3 DNA follows: TGTGCCAGCAGCTTGGCCCTAGCATCAGATACGCAGTATTTT.